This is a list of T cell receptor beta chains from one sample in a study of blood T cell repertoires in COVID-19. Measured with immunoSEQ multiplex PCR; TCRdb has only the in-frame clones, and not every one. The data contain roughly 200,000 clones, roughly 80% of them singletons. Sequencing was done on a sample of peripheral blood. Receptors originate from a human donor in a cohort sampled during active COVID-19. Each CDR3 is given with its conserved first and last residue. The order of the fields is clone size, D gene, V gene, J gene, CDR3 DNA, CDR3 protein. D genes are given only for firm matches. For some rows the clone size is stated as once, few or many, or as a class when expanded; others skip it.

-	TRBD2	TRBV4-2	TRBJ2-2	TGTGCCAGCAGCCAAGATCCCTCTAGCGGGCCGTTCACCGGGGAGCTGTTTTTT	CASSQDPSSGPFTGELFF
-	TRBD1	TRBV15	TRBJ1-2	TGTGCCACCAGCACCAACGACAGGGTCTATGGCTACACCTTC	CATSTNDRVYGYTF
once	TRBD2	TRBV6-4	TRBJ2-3	TGTGCCAGCAGTGACTCGAACAATACCGGGACTAGCGACACAGATACGCAGTATTTT	CASSDSNNTGTSDTDTQYF
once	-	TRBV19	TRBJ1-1	TGTGCCAGCAAGTGGAGTAACACTGAAGCTTTCTTT	CASKWSNTEAFF
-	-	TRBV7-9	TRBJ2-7	TGTGCCAGCAGCCCCCTAGGCTACGAGCAGTACTTC	CASSPLGYEQYF
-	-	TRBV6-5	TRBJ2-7	TGTGCCAGCAGTTACTCGACGAGCGGACCCTACGAGCAGTACTTC	CASSYSTSGPYEQYF
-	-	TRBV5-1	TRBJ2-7	TGCGCCAGCAGCTTGTCACAGGCGACCTACGAGCAGTACTTC	CASSLSQATYEQYF
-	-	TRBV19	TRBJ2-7	TGTGCCAGTAGGCGGGACGGCGTGTCGAACGAGCAGTACTTC	CASRRDGVSNEQYF
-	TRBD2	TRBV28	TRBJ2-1	TGTGCCAGCAGCCCCTCTAGGGGGCTAGCGGGAGGCAATGAGCAGTTCTTC	CASSPSRGLAGGNEQFF
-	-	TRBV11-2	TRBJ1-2	TGTGCCAGCAGCTTAAAGCGCAGACTAGCTAACTATGGCTACACCTTC	CASSLKRRLANYGYTF
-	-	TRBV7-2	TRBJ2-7	TGTGCCAGCAGCTTAGGGTACGGGAGAGCCTACGAGCAGTACTTC	CASSLGYGRAYEQYF
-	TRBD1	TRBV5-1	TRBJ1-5	TGCGCCCCTGTCCGCAGGGGGCTGTGTCAGCCCCAGCATTTT	CAPVRRGLCQPQHF
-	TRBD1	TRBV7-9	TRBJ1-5	TGTGCCAGCAGCGATGACAGGGCCAATCAGCCCCAGCATTTT	CASSDDRANQPQHF
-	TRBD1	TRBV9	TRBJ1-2	TGTGCCAGCAGCGTAGGTTTTACAGGGGGCGACTATGGCTACACCTTC	CASSVGFTGGDYGYTF
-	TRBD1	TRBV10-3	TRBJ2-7	TGTGCCATCAGTGACCTGACAGGGGCTGGTGAGCAGTACTTC	CAISDLTGAGEQYF
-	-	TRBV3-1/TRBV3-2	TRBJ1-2	TGTGCCAGCAGCGAGCGAGGGACATATGGCTACACCTTC	CASSERGTYGYTF
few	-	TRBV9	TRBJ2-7	TGTGCCAGCAGCCCGCACCCGACAGTCGTCAGGTACGAGCAGTACTTC	CASSPHPTVVRYEQYF
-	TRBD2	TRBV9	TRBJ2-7	TGTGCCAGCAGCGCCGGACTAGCGGGACTCCACGAGCAGTACTTC	CASSAGLAGLHEQYF
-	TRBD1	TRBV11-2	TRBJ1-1	TGTGCCAGCAGCTTAGTGTCCCCCACAGGGGGAACTGAAGCTTTCTTT	CASSLVSPTGGTEAFF
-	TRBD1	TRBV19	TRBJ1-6	TGTGCCAGTAGTATTACACAGGGGAATTCACCCCTCCACTTT	CASSITQGNSPLHF
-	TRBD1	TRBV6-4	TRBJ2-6	TGTGCCAGCAGTGAGGGGACAGGGGGAACCTCTGGGGCCAACGTCCTGACTTTC	CASSEGTGGTSGANVLTF
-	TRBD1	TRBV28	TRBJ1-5	TGTGCCAGCAGTTTCGACAGGGGCGATCAGCCCCAGCATTTT	CASSFDRGDQPQHF
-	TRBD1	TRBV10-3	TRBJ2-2	TGTGCCATCAGTGCTCCGGACAGGGGGCACACCGGGGAGCTGTTTTTT	CAISAPDRGHTGELFF
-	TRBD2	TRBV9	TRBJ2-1	TGTGCCAGCAGCACCGGGACTAGCGGATACAATGAGCAGTTCTTC	CASSTGTSGYNEQFF
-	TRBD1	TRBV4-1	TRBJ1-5	TGCGCCAGCAGCTTAACAGGGGGCGATCAGCCCCAGCATTTT	CASSLTGGDQPQHF
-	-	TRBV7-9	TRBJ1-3	TGTGCCAGCAGCTTGGACAGACACTCTGGAAACACCATATATTTT	CASSLDRHSGNTIYF
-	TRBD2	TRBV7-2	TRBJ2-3	TGTGCCAGCAGCTTTGGGGGACGGGGGGGTTTAGGCACGCAGTATTTT	CASSFGGRGGLGTQYF
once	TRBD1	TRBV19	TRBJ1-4	TGTGCCAGTAGTGCAGGGACAGCCATTAATGAAAAACTGTTTTTT	CASSAGTAINEKLFF
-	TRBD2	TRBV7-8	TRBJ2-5	TGTGCCAGCAGCCCCTACCGAGCGTCTAGCGGGGTCATGAAAGAGACCCAGTACTTC	CASSPYRASSGVMKETQYF
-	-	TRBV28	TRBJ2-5	TGTGCCAGCAGTTACGCCCTAGAGGAAGAGACCCAGTACTTC	CASSYALEEETQYF
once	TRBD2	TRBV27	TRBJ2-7	TGTGCCAGCAGTTTATTAGCGGGGGAGGAGTACGAGCAGTACTTC	CASSLLAGEEYEQYF
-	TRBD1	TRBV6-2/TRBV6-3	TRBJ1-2	TGTGCCAGCAGTTACCAGACAGGGATCTATGGCTACACCTTC	CASSYQTGIYGYTF
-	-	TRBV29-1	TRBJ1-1	TGCAGCGTTGAAGGACTCTTGAACACTGAAGCTTTCTTT	CSVEGLLNTEAFF
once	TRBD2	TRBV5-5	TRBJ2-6	TGTGCCAGCAGCTTGGCCCCAAGGGGAGGGGCTGGGGCCAACGTCCTGACTTTC	CASSLAPRGGAGANVLTF
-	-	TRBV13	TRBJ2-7	TGTGCCAGCAGCTTAGAGCAGGGCCACGAGCAGTACTTC	CASSLEQGHEQYF
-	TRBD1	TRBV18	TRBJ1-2	TGTGCCAGCTCACCACCGGGGACAGGTCGACCCTATGGCTACACCTTC	CASSPPGTGRPYGYTF
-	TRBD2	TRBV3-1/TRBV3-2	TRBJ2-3	TGTGCCAGCAGCCTCGGGACTAGCGGCTCCACAGATACGCAGTATTTT	CASSLGTSGSTDTQYF
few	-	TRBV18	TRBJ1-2	TGTGCCAGCTCACCAGAAGGGGCGGCCTATGGCTACACCTTC	CASSPEGAAYGYTF
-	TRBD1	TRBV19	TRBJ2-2	TGTGCCAGTAATCCGGACAGGGGGGGCACCGGGGAGCTGTTTTTT	CASNPDRGGTGELFF
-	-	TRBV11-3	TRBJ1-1	TGTGCCAGCAGCTCCGGTTTGAACACTGAAGCTTTCTTT	CASSSGLNTEAFF
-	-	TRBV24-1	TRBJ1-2	TGTGCCACCTCCAGGGGTGGGCGAGTCCGCTACACCTTC	CATSRGGRVRYTF
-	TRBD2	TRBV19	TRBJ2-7	TGTGCCAGTAGCGAGCGGGGGGCCTGGGAGCAGTACTTC	CASSERGAWEQYF
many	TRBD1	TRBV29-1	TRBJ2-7	TGCAGCGTCTTACGGGACAGATCCTACGAGCAGTACTTC	CSVLRDRSYEQYF
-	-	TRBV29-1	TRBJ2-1	TGCAGCGTCCGAGGGCGGGTAGGGGGTGAGCAGTTCTTC	CSVRGRVGGEQFF
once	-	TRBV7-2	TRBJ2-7	TGTGCCAGCAGCTTACGCGGATACGAGCAGTACTTC	CASSLRGYEQYF
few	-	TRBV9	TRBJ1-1	TGTGCCAGCAGCGCCGTGACGGGGGGTGAAGCTTTCTTT	CASSAVTGGEAFF
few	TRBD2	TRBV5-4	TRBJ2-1	TGTGCCAGCAGGCTAGCGGGATTCTGGTCCAATGAGCAGTTCTTC	CASRLAGFWSNEQFF
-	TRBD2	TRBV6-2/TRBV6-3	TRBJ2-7	TGTGCCAGCAGTTACCAACGGACTAGCGGGGGGTACTTC	CASSYQRTSGGYF
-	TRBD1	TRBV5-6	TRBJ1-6	TGTGCCAGCAGCCTCCGGACAGGGGGCCAGGTTTTATCACCCCTCCACTTT	CASSLRTGGQVLSPLHF
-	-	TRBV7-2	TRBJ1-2	TGTGCCAGCAGCTCGCCTAGGGGGGGAAACTATGGCTACACCTTC	CASSSPRGGNYGYTF
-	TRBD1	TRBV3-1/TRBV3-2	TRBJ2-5	TGTGCCAGCAGTCAACCGGGACAGGGGGCCTTTGGAAAGACCCAGTACTTC	CASSQPGQGAFGKTQYF
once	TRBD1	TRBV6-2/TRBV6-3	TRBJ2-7	TGTGCCAGCAGTCCCGGGACAGGGGGCGAGCAGTACTTC	CASSPGTGGEQYF
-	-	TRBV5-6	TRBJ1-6	TGTGCCAGCAGCTTCGGTGCACCCATGCGAAATTCACCCCTCCACTTT	CASSFGAPMRNSPLHF